These T cell receptor beta chains were read from a single sample in a study of CD8+ T cells in alopecia areata. The protocol was immunoSEQ multiplex PCR, while the TCRdb copy is restricted to in-frame clones and leaves out a portion. The table records roughly 140,000 clones, 82% of them present only once. Here the sequenced sample was CD8+ T cells sorted from blood, taken at week 4, from a patient treated with tofacitinib. Source of these receptors: a human donor with alopecia areata. The CDR3 runs from the conserved cysteine through the conserved F or W. The D gene is left open where the match is weak. The listing skips clone size in some rows; elsewhere it reads once, few, many or a size class.

d_call: .
j_call: TRBJ2-3
clone_size: once
v_call: TRBV12-5
cdr3_nt: TGTGCTAGTGGTTTAACTAGCACAGATACGCAGTATTTT
cdr3_aa: CASGLTSTDTQYF

d_call: .
j_call: TRBJ2-5
clone_size: once
v_call: TRBV7-9
cdr3_nt: TGTGCCAGCAGCTCTACCTCCCGGGGCCAAGAGACCCAGTACTTC
cdr3_aa: CASSSTSRGQETQYF

d_call: .
j_call: TRBJ1-2
clone_size: .
v_call: TRBV6-5
cdr3_nt: TGTGCCAGCACGACAGGTTACTATGGCTACACCTTC
cdr3_aa: CASTTGYYGYTF

d_call: TRBD1
j_call: TRBJ1-1
clone_size: .
v_call: TRBV29-1
cdr3_nt: TGCAGCGTTAAGGACAGGGCATTGATAGACACTGAAGCTTTCTTT
cdr3_aa: CSVKDRALIDTEAFF

d_call: TRBD1
j_call: TRBJ2-3
clone_size: .
v_call: TRBV5-1
cdr3_nt: TGCGCCAGCAGCTTGGGGCAGGGGGCAGATACGCAGTATTTT
cdr3_aa: CASSLGQGADTQYF

d_call: TRBD2
j_call: TRBJ2-2
clone_size: .
v_call: TRBV4-2
cdr3_nt: TGTGCCAGCAGCCAAAGAGCGGGGGGTGTTCACACCGGGGAGCTGTTTTTT
cdr3_aa: CASSQRAGGVHTGELFF

d_call: .
j_call: TRBJ1-6
clone_size: .
v_call: TRBV6-1
cdr3_nt: TGTGCCAGCAGTGAAGCGAACTGGAGCTCCTATAATTCACCCCTCCACTTT
cdr3_aa: CASSEANWSSYNSPLHF

d_call: .
j_call: TRBJ2-5
clone_size: .
v_call: TRBV28
cdr3_nt: TGTGCCAGCAGTTTAACTGTGGATCTACAAGAGACCCAGTACTTC
cdr3_aa: CASSLTVDLQETQYF

d_call: .
j_call: TRBJ2-7
clone_size: .
v_call: TRBV4-1
cdr3_nt: TGCGCCAGCAGCCAATTCCCCGGGACGATATACGAGCAGTACTTC
cdr3_aa: CASSQFPGTIYEQYF

d_call: .
j_call: TRBJ1-1
clone_size: .
v_call: TRBV5-1
cdr3_nt: TGCGCCAGCAGCTTCCGACACGATTTGAACACTGAAGCTTTCTTT
cdr3_aa: CASSFRHDLNTEAFF

d_call: .
j_call: TRBJ2-3
clone_size: .
v_call: TRBV7-2
cdr3_nt: TGTGCCAGCAGCTCGCCTAGCACAGATACGCAGTATTTT
cdr3_aa: CASSSPSTDTQYF

d_call: .
j_call: TRBJ2-4
clone_size: .
v_call: TRBV5-5
cdr3_nt: TGTGCCAGCAGCTCGGACAGTAATCAGTACTTC
cdr3_aa: CASSSDSNQYF

d_call: .
j_call: TRBJ1-2
clone_size: .
v_call: TRBV4-2
cdr3_nt: TGTGCCAGCAGCCAAGAGGGGGGGGCGAGCTATGGCTACACCTTC
cdr3_aa: CASSQEGGASYGYTF

d_call: .
j_call: TRBJ2-7
clone_size: .
v_call: TRBV4-1
cdr3_nt: TGCGCCAGCAGCCAGAGGACACGCTCCTACGAGCAGTACTTC
cdr3_aa: CASSQRTRSYEQYF

d_call: TRBD1
j_call: TRBJ1-1
clone_size: .
v_call: TRBV5-1
cdr3_nt: TGCGCCAGCAGCTTGATTGAGGGGGCGGTGGCTGAAGCTTTCTTT
cdr3_aa: CASSLIEGAVAEAFF

d_call: TRBD1
j_call: TRBJ1-5
clone_size: once
v_call: TRBV19
cdr3_nt: TGTGCCAGTAGTGGGACAGGTTATAGCAATCAGCCCCAGCATTTT
cdr3_aa: CASSGTGYSNQPQHF

d_call: .
j_call: TRBJ2-1
clone_size: .
v_call: TRBV2
cdr3_nt: TGTGCCAGCAGTCAGGGGGGGTACAATGAGCAGTTCTTC
cdr3_aa: CASSQGGYNEQFF

d_call: TRBD2
j_call: TRBJ2-7
clone_size: .
v_call: TRBV4-2
cdr3_nt: TGTGCCAGCAGCCAAGATCTGGCGGGGGGCTCCGAGCAGTACTTC
cdr3_aa: CASSQDLAGGSEQYF